The TCR beta chain described here comes from a study of T cells in Graves' hyperthyroidism and ophthalmopathy. This clonotype has ten or more counts. Its matching antigen is unknown. RNA transcripts served as the template for amplifying TCR beta CDR3 regions. Carried out on the TCR CDR3, a first-round RT-PCR used the HTBI primer set. TCRdb reprocessed the multiplex PCR reads with MiXCR, giving one entry per CDR3 protein. Among about 640,000 distinct CDR3 sequences listed, around 21% were seen once. The CDR3 has 18 amino acids. The trim removed 2 bases at V and 1 base at J, leaving 10 bases unmatched. CDR1 is SGHTA and CDR2 is FQGNSA in the germline V gene. In the ophthalmopathy cohort, Clinical Activity Score was at least 3, NOSPECS grade at least 4, and duration under 3 months. Reasons for excluding patients were uncontrolled infection, other autoimmune disease, pregnancy or lactation. PBMCs were collected from an approximately 9.3 ml volume of fresh peripheral blood.

Overall study findings and caveats: Most thyroid clonotypes expanded above 0.001 were also detected in blood.

The sequence was obtained from a young man with Graves' ophthalmopathy. Sequencing was done on a sample of blood. The rearrangement uses TRBV7-2 and TRBJ2-3; 9 nucleotides agree with TRBD2. The CDR3 loop is CASSLRRLAGTGTDTQYF. The CDR3, as DNA: TGTGCCAGCAGCTTACGGAGGCTAGCGGGAACAGGCACAGATACGCAGTATTTT.